The 7 T cell receptor beta chains in this list originate from one sample, sequenced in a study of lymphopenia after photon versus proton radiotherapy. The repertoire was sequenced with immunoSEQ multiplex PCR; TCRdb's copy has only in-frame clones and lacks some. Seen here are about 25,000 clones, over 80% observed once, and the top ten hold around 3.6%. The source material was peripheral blood, sampled from a patient treated with photon-based radiotherapy. The receptors originated from a woman in her 50s with pancreatic cancer.

As concerns this clone: Compared with germline, one end of the junction differs, possibly owing to a read error. This rearrangement joins TRBV5-1 to TRBJ2-1, with a weak D call TRBD2 (5 bases). Per germline, CDR1 SGHRS and CDR2 YFSETQ. The CDR3 has 15 amino acids. The DNA of the CDR3 is TGCGCCAGCAGCATGCGGGTAGGGTCCTACGATGAGCAGTTCTTC. Protein sequence: CASSMRVGSYDEQFF.

The chain is built from TRBV9 and TRBJ1-1; D remains unclear. Trimming stripped 6 bases from V and 7 bases from J, with 16 bases between. Germline lookup yields CDR1 SGDLS and CDR2 YYNGEE. This CDR3 has 13 amino acids. CDR3 amino acids: CASTRGTEREAFF. CDR3 in DNA: TGTGCCAGCACACGGGGTACGGAACGTGAAGCTTTCTTT.

This clone was found once. The chain couples TRBV29-1 to TRBJ1-2, with D maybe TRBD1 (5 bases). The V gene's germline CDR1 is SQVTM and CDR2 ANQGSEA. Trimming removed 4 bases at V and 4 bases at J, with 13 bases between. The CDR3 runs to 13 residues. Written as DNA, the CDR3 is TGCAGCGTTGTGGGGCCGCCTCTCTATGGCTACACCTTC. It yields the protein CSVVGPPLYGYTF.

The chain combines TRBV29-1 with TRBJ2-1; 13 bases align to TRBD2. The CDR3 loop spans 17 amino acids. The V gene's germline CDR1 is SQVTM and CDR2 ANQGSEA. J gave up 2 bases and V 6 bases, and 10 bases lay outside the gene matches. This CDR3 is CSVTGTSGARAYNEQFF. In nucleotides, the CDR3 is TGCAGCGTCACCGGGACTAGCGGGGCTAGGGCCTACAATGAGCAGTTCTTC.

This clone was seen only a few times. This chain uses TRBV7-9 with TRBJ1-2, with TRBD1 matching over 9 bases. The CDR3 covers 14 residues. V lost 7 bases to trimming and J lost 2 bases; unmatched junction nucleotides: 5. Germline CDR1 is SEHNR and CDR2 is FQNEAQ (reference sequence). The CDR3 sequence: CASTRTGENYGYTF. The CDR3 bases are TGTGCCAGCACCCGGACAGGGGAGAACTATGGCTACACCTTC.

The rearrangement links TRBV2 to TRBJ2-7; no reliable D call. Germline V CDR1 and CDR2: SNHLY, FYNNEI. Trimming left V 4 bases short and J 3 bases short, with 4 bases between. The CDR3 consists of 11 residues. CDR3 sequence reads: CASSGSYEQYF. CDR3 nucleotides: TGTGCCAGCAGTGGAAGCTACGAGCAGTACTTC.

V is TRBV19 and J is TRBJ2-7, with 7 bases matching TRBD1. The CDR3 runs to 13 residues. The germline CDR1 and CDR2 sequences are LNHDA and SQIVND (reference sequence). Trimming at V came to 4 bases and at J to 3 bases, leaving 3 bases not matched to a gene. The CDR3 nucleotides are TGTGCCAGTAGTAGACAGGGTTACTACGAGCAGTACTTC. Protein product: CASSRQGYYEQYF.